Following are 3 T cell receptor beta chains from one sample sequenced in a study of cytomegalovirus exposure and HLA in healthy donors. Profiled with immunoSEQ multiplex PCR; TCRdb holds only in-frame clones, not every one. The sample consists of around 50,000 clones, roughly 93% of them appearing once. The sequenced material came from PBMCs. The receptors stem from a woman between 18 and 29 years old in good health and CMV-seronegative.

A note on this clone: The germline gene is not matched at one end of the junction; a read error may be the cause. V is TRBV7-9 and J is TRBJ1-2; 10 positions agree with TRBD1. The germline gives CDR1 SEHNR, CDR2 FQNEAQ (reference sequence). The CDR3 spans 17 residues. The DNA for the CDR3 is TGTGCCAGCAGCGTAGCCGGGACAGGGGCCTCCTGGAATGGCTACACCTTC. Protein sequence: CASSVAGTGASWNGYTF.

The rearrangement joins TRBV28 to TRBJ2-5; D unclear. CDR3 size: 14 residues. CDR1 is MDHEN, CDR2 SYDVKM, per germline. The V end lost 5 bases, the J end lost 2 bases, and 12 bases lay between the germline ends. The CDR3: CASSLPAQQETQYF. The CDR3, as DNA: TGTGCCAGCAGTCTGCCGGCACAGCAAGAGACCCAGTACTTC.

V usage is TRBV18 and J usage is TRBJ2-3; TRBD1 matches at 9 bases. J was trimmed by 6 bases and V by 4 bases; bases with no gene match: 8. This CDR3 contains 15 residues. The germline V gene has CDR1 KGHSH and CDR2 LQKENI. The CDR3 DNA follows: TGTGCCAGCTCACTCCCGGGACAGGGAGGGGATACGCAGTATTTT. It encodes CASSLPGQGGDTQYF.